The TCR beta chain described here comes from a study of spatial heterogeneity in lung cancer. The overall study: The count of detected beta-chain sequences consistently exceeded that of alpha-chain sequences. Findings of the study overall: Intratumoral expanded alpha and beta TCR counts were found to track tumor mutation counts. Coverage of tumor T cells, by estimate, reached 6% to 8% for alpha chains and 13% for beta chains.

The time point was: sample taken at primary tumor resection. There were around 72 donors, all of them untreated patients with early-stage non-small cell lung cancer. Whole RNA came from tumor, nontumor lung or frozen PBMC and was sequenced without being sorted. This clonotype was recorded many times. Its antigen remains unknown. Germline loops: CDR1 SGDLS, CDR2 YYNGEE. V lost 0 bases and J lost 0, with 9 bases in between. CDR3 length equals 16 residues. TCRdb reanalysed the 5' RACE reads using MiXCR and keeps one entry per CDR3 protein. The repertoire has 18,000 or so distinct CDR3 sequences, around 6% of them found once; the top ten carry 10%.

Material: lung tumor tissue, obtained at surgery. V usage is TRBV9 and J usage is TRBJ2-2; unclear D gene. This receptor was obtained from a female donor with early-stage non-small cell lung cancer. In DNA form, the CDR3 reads TGTGCCAGCAGCGTAGCCCCTTGGGCGAACACCGGGGAGCTGTTTTTT. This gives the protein CASSVAPWANTGELFF.